Presented here are 17 T cell receptor beta chains from one specimen sequenced in a study of blood T cell repertoires in COVID-19. Repertoires were generated with immunoSEQ multiplex PCR, while TCRdb's copy carries only in-frame clones and drops some. Of tens of thousands of clones listed, 82% were seen once; the top ten hold around a fifth. Material for sequencing was peripheral blood. Source of these receptors: a woman aged 55 to 70 with acute or convalescent COVID-19.

V and J are TRBV5-1 and TRBJ2-3, with 9 positions matching TRBD2. Looked up from germline, CDR1 is SGHRS and CDR2 is YFSETQ. The CDR3 has 15 residues. The V gene end was trimmed by 4 bases and the J gene end by 4 bases; junction bases not matched to a gene: 7. CDR3 region: CASSPRLAVADTQYF. In nucleotides, the CDR3 is TGCGCCAGCAGCCCTAGACTAGCGGTTGCAGATACGCAGTATTTT.

The chain links TRBV7-8 to TRBJ2-5; D is unclear. The CDR3 extends over 13 amino acids. Trimming removed 5 bases at V and 5 bases at J, with 12 bases between. Germline V gene sequence: CDR1 SGHVS, CDR2 FQNEAQ. The CDR3 region has the DNA TGTGCCAGCAGCAAAAACAATATGGAGACCCAGTACTTC. Its translation: CASSKNNMETQYF.

The table lists this clone with a few counts. The rearrangement links TRBV27 to TRBJ1-6, with D possibly TRBD1 on 6 matching bases. V dropped 5 bases and J dropped 8 bases, with 10 bases sitting between them. Germline CDR1 is MNHEY and CDR2 is SMNVEV (reference sequence). The CDR3 contains 13 residues. CDR3 amino acids: CASSDGQYSPLHF. CDR3 nucleotide sequence: TGTGCCAGCAGTGATGGACAGTATTCACCCCTCCACTTT.

This chain links TRBV19 with TRBJ1-4; D possibly corresponds to TRBD1 (5 bases). CDR1 is LNHDA and CDR2 is SQIVND in the germline V gene (reference sequence). The CDR3 is 17 amino acids. V lost 2 bases, J lost 4 bases, and 17 bases lay in between. CDR3 in amino acids: CASSIIPGKGHNEKLFF. CDR3 coding DNA: TGTGCCAGTAGTATAATACCCGGCAAGGGGCATAATGAAAAACTGTTTTTT.

This clone was seen only once. This chain connects TRBV5-1 to TRBJ2-3; D unresolved. CDR3 length: 14 amino acids. The germline V gene encodes CDR1 SGHRS and CDR2 YFSETQ. Trimming cost V 0 bases and J 2 bases, with 7 bases left between them. As DNA, the CDR3 is TGCGCCAGCAGCTTGGTACAGCCCACAGATACGCAGTATTTT. It encodes CASSLVQPTDTQYF.

The chain is built from TRBV2 and TRBJ1-4, with a weak D call TRBD1 (6 bases). The CDR3 has 16 residues. V lost 8 bases, J lost 8 bases, and 24 bases lay in between. CDR1 SNHLY and CDR2 FYNNEI come from the germline V gene. As DNA, the CDR3 is TGTGCCAGCTCCCGCTCCCAAACAGGGTTGGGAGAAAAACTGTTTTTT. It is translated as CASSRSQTGLGEKLFF.

The chain combines TRBV27 with TRBJ1-2, with 7 bases matching TRBD1. This CDR3 has 13 amino acids. In germline, CDR1 is MNHEY, CDR2 SMNVEV (reference sequence). With 3 bases clipped from V and 7 bases from J, the junction kept 5 bases outside the gene matches. CDR3 DNA: TGTGCCAGCAGTTTTACAGGGGACTCTGGCTACACCTTC. Translation: CASSFTGDSGYTF.

The chain employs TRBV5-1 and TRBJ1-1; 12 bases map to TRBD1. V was clipped by 4 bases and J by 3 bases; unmatched bases: 7. Per the germline V gene, CDR1 is SGHRS and CDR2 is YFSETQ. The CDR3 sequence is 16 residues long. DNA for the CDR3: TGCGCCAGCAGCGCCGGGACAGGGGGCAGAGACACTGAAGCTTTCTTT. Amino acids: CASSAGTGGRDTEAFF.

V and J are TRBV4-3 and TRBJ2-6, with a possible D match to TRBD1 (6 bases). Trimming took 0 bases from V and 0 from J, leaving 12 bases between them. CDR3 size: 18 residues. Germline V gene lookup returns CDR1 LGHNA and CDR2 YSLEER. The CDR3 loop reads CASSQDLIGGSGANVLTF. CDR3 sequence (DNA): TGCGCCAGCAGCCAAGATTTAATAGGGGGCTCTGGGGCCAACGTCCTGACTTTC.

The chain carries TRBV18 and TRBJ2-3; D is ambiguous. With 2 bases removed from V and 7 bases from J, the gap between germline ends came to 13 bases. Germline V gives CDR1 KGHSH, CDR2 LQKENI. CDR3 size: 14 residues. The CDR3 DNA is TGTGCCAGCTCACCAACCGACTCCCTCTATACGCAGTATTTT. Translation gives CASSPTDSLYTQYF.

The chain is built from TRBV6-1 and TRBJ1-5; 8 bases are shared with TRBD1. V shed 2 bases, J shed 5 bases, and the junction held 14 bases outside the gene matches. Germline-derived CDR1 and CDR2 are MNHNS and SASEGT. This CDR3 is 18 amino acids long. The CDR3, as DNA: TGTGCCAGCAGTGAATATATGGTGAGGGACAGGACCTATCAGCCCCAGCATTTT. Translation: CASSEYMVRDRTYQPQHF.

The chain recombines TRBV18 with TRBJ1-5, with TRBD1 as a possible D gene (6 bases). V was cut by 4 bases and J by 7 bases, with 14 bases left in between. This CDR3 is built from 14 residues. Germline CDR1 KGHSH, CDR2 LQKENI. The CDR3 DNA reads TGTGCCAGCTCACTAGACAGGTCCGCGCAGCCCCAGCATTTT. It translates to CASSLDRSAQPQHF.

A remark on this clone: A read error may account for a junction end that differs from germline. The J gene is TRBJ2-7, the V gene TRBV2; 9 nucleotides align to TRBD1. This CDR3 comprises 14 residues. CDR1 and CDR2 (germline): SNHLY, FYNNEI. The CDR3 sequence: CASSAVTGGGKFCF. The CDR3 DNA reads as TGTGCCAGCAGTGCTGTAACAGGGGGCGGAAAATTTTGCTTC.

The rearrangement uses TRBV6-5 and TRBJ1-5, with D possibly TRBD1 on 5 matching bases. Trimming left V 8 bases short and J 0 bases short, with 8 bases between. The CDR3 has 13 amino acids. Germline assignment: CDR1 MNHEY and CDR2 SVGAGI. The CDR3: CASETVSNQPQHF. The CDR3 DNA is TGTGCCAGCGAGACAGTTAGCAATCAGCCCCAGCATTTT.

The chain has TRBV19 and TRBJ1-1; a weak D match, TRBD1 (6 bases). Trimming took 7 bases from V and 1 from J, leaving 10 bases between them. This CDR3 comprises 13 residues. Germline CDR1 and CDR2: LNHDA and SQIVND (reference sequence). DNA for the CDR3: TGTGCCAGTATGGGGGCAGAGAACACTGAAGCTTTCTTT. Its translation is CASMGAENTEAFF.

Turning to this clone: The sample holds other DNA sequences that translate to the same CDR3. This chain links TRBV5-1 with TRBJ1-3; TRBD1 aligns across 7 bases. The junction had 5 bases not matched to a gene; V was cut back by 1 base and J by 4 bases. The CDR3 is 15 amino acids. CDR1 and CDR2 (germline): SGHRS, YFSETQ. CDR3 in amino acids: CASSLLGGSGNTIYF. The CDR3 DNA sequence: TGCGCCAGCAGCTTGCTAGGGGGCTCAGGAAACACCATATATTTT.

V gene TRBV18 combines with J gene TRBJ1-2, with 7 bases lining up with TRBD1. V was clipped by 2 bases and J by 7 bases; unmatched bases: 10. The CDR3 has 15 amino acids. The V gene's germline CDR1 is KGHSH and CDR2 LQKENI. The CDR3 protein is CASSPDTGARVGYTF. The CDR3 bases are TGTGCCAGCTCACCAGACACAGGGGCCAGGGTTGGCTACACCTTC.